This passage covers 8 T cell receptor beta chains from one sample sequenced in a study of identical twins. TCRdb itself ran the 5' RACE reads through MiXCR, one entry per CDR3 protein. This table has around 480,000 distinct CDR3 sequences, approximately 15% appearing once. These records were also assigned to another study, of yellow fever vaccine responses in identical twins.

Input material: CD4+ T cells sorted from blood. These receptors all come from a woman between 18 and 29 years old in good health.

This clonotype was seen just once. The chain combines TRBV6-1 with TRBJ2-5; a weak D match, TRBD1 (5 bases). The CDR3 runs to 13 residues. Germline CDR1 MNHNS, CDR2 SASEGT. Trimming cost V 4 bases and J 5 bases, with 11 bases left between them. The CDR3 sequence is CASSGQLTETQYF. The CDR3 DNA is TGTGCCAGCAGTGGACAGTTGACGGAGACCCAGTACTTC.

This clonotype was found a few times. The chain carries TRBV6-2 or TRBV6-3 and TRBJ2-5; D is uncertain. V lost 3 bases, J lost 4 bases, and 12 bases lay in between. CDR1 MNHEY and CDR2 SVGEGT come from the germline V gene. This CDR3 has 14 residues. DNA of the CDR3: TGTGCCAGCAGTTATGGTCCTTCGGGAGAGACCCAGTACTTC. Its protein is CASSYGPSGETQYF.

The rearrangement uses TRBV29-1 and TRBJ2-7, with TRBD2 matching 14 bases. Trimming at V came to 5 bases and at J to 2 bases, leaving 17 bases not matched to a gene. Germline lookup yields CDR1 SQVTM and CDR2 ANQGSEA. This CDR3 comprises 19 residues. The CDR3 DNA reads as TGCAGCGTTTTCGCCCCGGGGACTAGCGGGAGTAGGGGCGCCTACGAGCAGTACTTC. Amino acid sequence: CSVFAPGTSGSRGAYEQYF.

The CDR3 region is CASSLMVSYEQYF. The CDR3 DNA reads as TGTGCCAGCAGTTTAATGGTCTCCTACGAGCAGTACTTC. V is TRBV12-3 or TRBV12-4 and J is TRBJ2-7; no clear D. This CDR3 is 13 amino acids long. Trimming took off 2 bases at V and 0 bases at J, with 5 bases between the two ends.

The genes are TRBV11-2 and TRBJ2-7, with D unresolved. The CDR3 spans 17 residues. Trimming cost V 5 bases and J 8 bases, with 28 bases left between them. Germline assignment: CDR1 SGHAT and CDR2 FQNNGV. The CDR3 region is CASSTPEKDLRWSKQYF. The CDR3 DNA reads as TGTGCCAGCAGCACCCCGGAAAAAGACCTACGATGGTCTAAGCAGTACTTC.

This clonotype was recorded at least ten times. The rearrangement joins TRBV5-6 to TRBJ2-6; 10 bases align to TRBD1. V lost 1 base to trimming and J lost 0 bases; unmatched junction nucleotides: 4. The germline CDR1 and CDR2 sequences are SGHDT and YYEEEE. This CDR3 comprises 18 residues. The CDR3 sequence: CASSLPGQGTSGANVLTF. In nucleotides, the CDR3 is TGTGCCAGCAGCTTGCCGGGACAGGGGACCTCTGGGGCCAACGTCCTGACTTTC.

The chain couples TRBV7-2 to TRBJ2-3; no clear D gene. Trimming removed 1 base at V and 1 base at J, with 12 bases between. CDR3 length: 16 amino acids. Germline V gene sequence: CDR1 SGHTA, CDR2 FQGNSA. The CDR3 DNA reads as TGTGCCAGCAGCTTAGGTTCTCGGCCGGGCACAGATACGCAGTATTTT. This translates into CASSLGSRPGTDTQYF.

The chain joins TRBV10-3 to TRBJ2-7, with 10 bases fitting TRBD1. The V gene's germline CDR1 is ENHRY and CDR2 SYGVKD. CDR3 length: 14 amino acids. Losses at the gene ends were 9 bases for V and 3 bases for J; bases not matched to a gene: 8. The CDR3 DNA is TGTGCCATTGGTGTGGGACAGGGGTTCTACGAGCAGTACTTC. Translated, it gives CAIGVGQGFYEQYF.